The 10 T cell receptor beta chains below come from one sample, sequenced in a study of circulating and synovial CD4+ cells in juvenile arthritis. The assay was immunoSEQ multiplex PCR, and TCRdb's table has in-frame clones only and misses some. Of tens of thousands of clones listed, approximately 96% are singletons. Sequencing was performed on CD4+ T cells from blood. All receptors come from a human donor with juvenile idiopathic arthritis.

The chain joins TRBV20-1 to TRBJ1-2, with D unclear. Germline V CDR1 and CDR2: DFQATT, SNEGSKA (reference sequence). The CDR3 is 11 residues long. CDR3 residues: CCLDPSYGYTF. The CDR3 DNA reads as TGCTGTCTAGACCCGAGCTATGGCTACACCTTC.

The chain recombines TRBV6-6 with TRBJ2-4; D not certain. The CDR3 is made up of 15 amino acids. CDR1 is MNHNY, CDR2 SVGAGI, per germline (reference sequence). Trimming stripped 7 bases from V and 0 bases from J, with 13 bases between. The chain's CDR3 is CASKDGELAKNIQYF. The CDR3 DNA follows: TGTGCCAGCAAGGATGGAGAGCTAGCCAAAAACATTCAGTACTTC.

The V gene is TRBV18, the J gene TRBJ1-1; 8 nucleotides align to TRBD1. Germline lookup yields CDR1 KGHSH and CDR2 LQKENI. V shed 5 bases and J 2 bases; nucleotides not matched to a gene: 4. The CDR3 covers 14 residues. In DNA, the CDR3 is TGTGCCAGCTCAGCCCAGGGGGCAAACACTGAAGCTTTCTTT. Its translation is CASSAQGANTEAFF.

This chain uses TRBV6-4 with TRBJ2-3, with 8 positions matching TRBD2. V lost 4 bases to trimming and J lost 0 bases; unmatched junction nucleotides: 6. The germline V gene has CDR1 MRHNA and CDR2 SNTAGT. The CDR3 length is 16 residues. The CDR3 is CASSARGGSSTDTQYF. CDR3 coding DNA: TGTGCCAGCAGTGCCCGGGGGGGCAGCAGCACAGATACGCAGTATTTT.

V and J are TRBV7-8 and TRBJ1-2; the match to TRBD1 covers 10 bases. Germline CDR1 SGHVS, CDR2 FQNEAQ. V trimming: 2 bases; J trimming: 8 bases; junction bases outside the gene matches: 14. The CDR3 is 17 amino acids. The CDR3 coding sequence is TGTGCCAGCAGCTTACATAGCGGGACAGGGGTCATCTTAGGCTACACCTTC. It specifies CASSLHSGTGVILGYTF.

This clone was picked up one time. This rearrangement joins TRBV7-9 to TRBJ1-1, with 8 bases aligning to TRBD1. Germline loops: CDR1 SEHNR, CDR2 FQNEAQ (reference sequence). Losses at the gene ends were 4 bases for V and 4 bases for J; bases not matched to a gene: 8. CDR3 length: 15 residues. The CDR3 DNA reads TGTGCCAGCAGCTCTCCAGGGGGCAGGGGCACTGAAGCTTTCTTT. It codes for CASSSPGGRGTEAFF.

V is TRBV7-3 and J is TRBJ2-2, with 11 bases that match TRBD2. J lost 7 bases, V lost 5 bases, and 15 bases had no gene match. Germline V gives CDR1 SGHTA, CDR2 FQGTGA. This CDR3 comprises 18 residues. The CDR3 DNA sequence: TGTGCCAGCAGCCCGAGTCTAGCGGGGGGCTGGGGCGGCGGGGAGCTGTTTTTT. It is translated as CASSPSLAGGWGGGELFF.

This clone was seen just once. The V call is TRBV5-4, the J call TRBJ1-1; D gene uncertain. The V end lost 0 bases, the J end lost 3 bases, and 12 bases lay between the germline ends. CDR1 is SGHNT, CDR2 YYREEE, per germline (reference sequence). This CDR3 comprises 15 residues. The CDR3 region is CASSLALERDTEAFF. The CDR3 DNA sequence: TGTGCCAGCAGCTTGGCACTGGAACGGGACACTGAAGCTTTCTTT.

The chain recombines TRBV7-8 with TRBJ1-5, with D hard to call. The germline gives CDR1 SGHVS, CDR2 FQNEAQ. The CDR3 totals 14 residues. V gave up 2 bases and J gave up 4 bases, with 9 bases separating them. CDR3: CASSLLSGNQPQHF. The CDR3 DNA reads TGTGCCAGCAGCTTACTGAGCGGAAATCAGCCCCAGCATTTT. The variable domain in full, completed from reference TRBV7-8 and TRBJ1-5, reads GAGVSQSPRYKVAKRGQDVALRCDPISGHVSLFWYQQALGQGPEFLTYFQNEAQLDKSGLPSDRFFAERPEGSVSTLKIQRTQQEDSAVYLCASSLLSGNQPQHFGDGTRLSIL.

The chain employs TRBV27 and TRBJ2-1; 11 positions match TRBD2. Per germline, CDR1 MNHEY and CDR2 SMNVEV (reference sequence). The V and J ends lost 7 bases and 4 bases, in that order; junction bases with no gene match: 9. The CDR3 length is 16 residues. The chain's CDR3 is CASTRKLAGAYNEQFF. In DNA form, the CDR3 reads TGTGCCAGCACCAGAAAACTAGCGGGGGCGTACAATGAGCAGTTCTTC.